These T cell receptor beta chains were read from a single sample in a study of T cell responses to AZD1222 COVID-19 vaccine. Sequencing used immunoSEQ multiplex PCR; TCRdb keeps in-frame clones, though not all of them. The sample holds over 110,000 clones, 90% to 95% seen once. The specimen comprised peripheral blood, sampled on day 0 of AZD1222 vaccination. These receptors all come from an adult in good health. CDR3s include the opening cysteine and the closing phenylalanine or tryptophan. D genes are given only for firm matches.

TRBJ2-7 | . | TRBV6-5 | CASSYSLLLLSYEQYF | TGTGCCAGCAGTTACTCGTTACTCCTCCTTTCCTACGAGCAGTACTTC
TRBJ1-4 | . | TRBV5-1 | CASRTGHLSTNEKLFF | TGCGCCAGCAGAACGGGACACCTGTCAACTAATGAAAAACTGTTTTTT
TRBJ1-2 | . | TRBV7-2 | CASSLEVSSYGYTF | TGTGCCAGCAGCTTAGAGGTCAGTTCCTATGGCTACACCTTC
TRBJ2-2 | . | TRBV5-5 | CASSNVASMNTGELFF | TGTGCCAGCAGCAATGTGGCTAGTATGAACACCGGGGAGCTGTTTTTT
TRBJ1-1 | . | TRBV7-9 | CASSLARSINTEAFF | TGTGCCAGCAGCTTAGCGCGGTCAATAAACACTGAAGCTTTCTTT
TRBJ2-1 | . | TRBV7-9 | CASSFPGLIYNEQFF | TGTGCCAGCAGCTTCCCGGGACTGATATACAATGAGCAGTTCTTC
TRBJ2-2 | . | TRBV2 | CASSPPGQNTGELFF | TGTGCCAGCAGTCCCCCGGGCCAAAACACCGGGGAGCTGTTTTTT
TRBJ1-2 | . | TRBV28 | CASSLGGVRYGYTF | TGTGCCAGCAGTTTAGGGGGGGTCCGTTATGGCTACACCTTC
TRBJ2-7 | TRBD1 | TRBV24-1 | CATSGRTGGYEQYF | TGTGCCACCAGTGGCCGGACAGGGGGCTACGAGCAGTACTTC
TRBJ2-5 | . | TRBV5-6 | CASSLTGRQETQYF | TGTGCCAGCAGCTTGACGGGGAGGCAAGAGACCCAGTACTTC
TRBJ1-2 | TRBD1 | TRBV10-3 | CAINPGQGNYGYTF | TGTGCCATCAACCCCGGACAGGGCAACTATGGCTACACCTTC
TRBJ1-3 | . | TRBV29-1 | CSVESQGGNTIYF | TGCAGCGTTGAAAGCCAGGGTGGAAACACCATATATTTT
TRBJ1-1 | TRBD1 | TRBV11-2 | CASSLTTGGRWRRTEAFF | TGTGCCAGCAGCTTAACAACAGGGGGCCGTTGGCGGCGGACTGAAGCTTTCTTT
TRBJ1-1 | TRBD1 | TRBV7-8 | CASSSQGKAGLTEAFF | TGTGCCAGCAGCTCACAGGGGAAGGCGGGATTAACTGAAGCTTTCTTT
TRBJ2-1 | . | TRBV7-8 | CASSLGPTNEQFF | TGTGCCAGCAGCTTAGGCCCCACAAATGAGCAGTTCTTC
TRBJ2-3 | TRBD2 | TRBV2 | CASNLLREGTQYF | TGTGCCAGCAATCTGCTACGGGAGGGTACGCAGTATTTT
TRBJ1-3 | . | TRBV3-1/TRBV3-2 | CASSQDMGKGNTIYF | TGTGCCAGCAGCCAAGATATGGGGAAAGGAAACACCATATATTTT
TRBJ1-1 | . | TRBV2 | CASSRGPASPEAFF | TGTGCCAGCAGCAGGGGTCCAGCCTCCCCAGAAGCTTTCTTT
TRBJ2-5 | . | TRBV6-1 | CASSETGRTPLETQYF | TGTGCCAGCAGTGAAACAGGGCGGACCCCCCTGGAGACCCAGTACTTC
TRBJ2-3 | . | TRBV6-2/TRBV6-3 | CASSYRGGDTQYF | TGTGCCAGCAGTTACAGGGGCGGAGATACGCAGTATTTT
TRBJ1-2 | TRBD1 | TRBV14 | CASSQAQGVYGYTF | TGTGCCAGCAGCCAAGCCCAGGGGGTATATGGCTACACCTTC
TRBJ1-2 | . | TRBV19 | CASSPSQEGGYTF | TGTGCCAGTAGTCCTTCTCAGGAGGGTGGCTACACCTTC
TRBJ1-2 | TRBD1 | TRBV9 | CASSPLGQGGGYGYTF | TGTGCCAGCAGCCCCCTCGGACAGGGCGGGGGCTATGGCTACACCTTC
TRBJ1-2 | . | TRBV27 | CASRRRDPNYGYTF | TGTGCCAGCAGGAGGCGGGACCCTAACTATGGCTACACCTTC
TRBJ1-2 | . | TRBV19 | CASSSVGENYGYTF | TGTGCCAGTAGCTCAGTAGGGGAGAACTATGGCTACACCTTC